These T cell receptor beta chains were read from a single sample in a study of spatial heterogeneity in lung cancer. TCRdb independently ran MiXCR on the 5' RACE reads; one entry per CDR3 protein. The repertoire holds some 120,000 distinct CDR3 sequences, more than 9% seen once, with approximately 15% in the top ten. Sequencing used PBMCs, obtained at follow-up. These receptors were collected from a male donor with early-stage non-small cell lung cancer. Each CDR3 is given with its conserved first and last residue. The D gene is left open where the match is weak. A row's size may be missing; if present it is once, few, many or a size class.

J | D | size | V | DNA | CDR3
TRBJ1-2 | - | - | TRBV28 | TGTGCCAGCAGCCCGGGGACCTACTATGGCTACACCTTC | CASSPGTYYGYTF
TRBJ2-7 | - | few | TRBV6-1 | TGTGCCAGCAGTGGAACCACGAGGGGCTCTTCCTACGAGCAGTACTTC | CASSGTTRGSSYEQYF
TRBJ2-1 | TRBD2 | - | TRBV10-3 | TGTGCCATCAGGAGCGAGGGGCGGGGGGCCTCCTACAATGAGCAGTTCTTC | CAIRSEGRGASYNEQFF
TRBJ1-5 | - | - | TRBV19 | TGTGCCAGTAGTATAGGTGGAGTACCTAGCAATCAGCCCCAGCATTTT | CASSIGGVPSNQPQHF
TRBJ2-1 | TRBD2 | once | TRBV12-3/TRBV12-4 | TGTGCCAGCAGTTCCGGGACTAGCGGGATCTATGAGCAGTTCTTC | CASSSGTSGIYEQFF
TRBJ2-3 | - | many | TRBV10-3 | TGTGCCATCTCAGCTAGCACAGATACGCAGTATTTT | CAISASTDTQYF
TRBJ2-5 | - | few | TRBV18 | TGTGCCAGCTCACCACGGAACGCGGGACAAGAGACCCAGTACTTC | CASSPRNAGQETQYF
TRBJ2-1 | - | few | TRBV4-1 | TGCGCCAGCAACCGCCCGGGTAGGAATGAGCAGTTCTTC | CASNRPGRNEQFF
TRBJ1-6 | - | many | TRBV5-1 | TGCGCCAGCAGCTCTGGGACCGGTGAGCCCCTCCACTTT | CASSSGTGEPLHF
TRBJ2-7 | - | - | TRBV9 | TGTGCCAGCGGCGTAGGGGTAGGGATGTCCTACGAGCAGTACTTC | CASGVGVGMSYEQYF
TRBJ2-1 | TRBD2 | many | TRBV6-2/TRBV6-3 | TGTGCCAGCATTCCAAGCGGGGGTACCTACAATGAGCAGTTCTTC | CASIPSGGTYNEQFF
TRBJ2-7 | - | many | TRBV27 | TGTGCCACCGGGTTTACAGGGAACGAGCAGTACTTC | CATGFTGNEQYF
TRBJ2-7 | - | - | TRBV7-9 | TGTGCCAGCAGCTCCCGGGACGGGAGCTCCTACGAGCAGTACTTC | CASSSRDGSSYEQYF
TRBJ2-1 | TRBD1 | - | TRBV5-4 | TGTGCCAGCAGCTTGGACAGGGGACGAGTGAATGAGCAGTTCTTC | CASSLDRGRVNEQFF
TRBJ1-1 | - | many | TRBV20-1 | TGCAGTGCCATTGATCTCAGGGAACGGTACACTGAAGCTTTCTTT | CSAIDLRERYTEAFF
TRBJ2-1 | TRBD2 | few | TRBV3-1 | TGTGCCAGCAGCCCCACCATGAGCGGGGGGGCGTGGAATGAGCAGTTCTTC | CASSPTMSGGAWNEQFF
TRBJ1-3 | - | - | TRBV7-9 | TGTGCCAGCAGCTCTAGCGAACGAAGGGACACCATATATTTT | CASSSSERRDTIYF
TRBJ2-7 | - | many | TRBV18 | TGTGCCAGCTCACGAGGACGGCGGTCCTACGAGCAGTACTTC | CASSRGRRSYEQYF
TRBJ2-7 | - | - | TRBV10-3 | TGTGCCATCAGTGATCAGGGCTCTTACGAGCAGTACTTC | CAISDQGSYEQYF
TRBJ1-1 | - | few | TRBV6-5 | TGTGCCAGCAGCGGCAGGCTCAATTTGAACACTGAAGCTTTCTTT | CASSGRLNLNTEAFF
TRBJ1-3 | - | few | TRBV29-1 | TGCAGCGTTGAAGGCTATGGAAACACCATATATTTT | CSVEGYGNTIYF
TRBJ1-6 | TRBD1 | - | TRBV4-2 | TGTGCCAGCAGCCCAGAGAACGACAGGGTTAGTTCACCCCTCCACTTT | CASSPENDRVSSPLHF
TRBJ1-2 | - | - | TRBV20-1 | TGCAGTGCTTATGAAGGTACTAACTATGGCTACACCTTC | CSAYEGTNYGYTF
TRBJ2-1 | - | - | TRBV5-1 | TGCGCCAGCAGCTTGGCCAGTGCTACTTACAATGAGCAGTTCTTC | CASSLASATYNEQFF
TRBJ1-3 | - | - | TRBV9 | TGTGCCAGCAGCGCCATTGGAGCCCCGGAGAACACCATATATTTT | CASSAIGAPENTIYF
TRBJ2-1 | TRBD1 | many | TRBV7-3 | TGTGCCAGCAGCTCCTACAGGGGCCACAATGAGCAGTTCTTC | CASSSYRGHNEQFF
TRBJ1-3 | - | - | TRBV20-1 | TGCAGTGCTAGGCCGGGAGGCCACTCTGGAAACACCATATATTTT | CSARPGGHSGNTIYF
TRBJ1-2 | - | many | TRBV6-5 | TGTGCCAGCATCACGGGGGCTGGGGGCTACACCTTC | CASITGAGGYTF
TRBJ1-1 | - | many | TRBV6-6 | TGTGCCAGCAAGGCCGACACTGAAGCTTTCTTT | CASKADTEAFF
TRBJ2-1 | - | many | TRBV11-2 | TGTGCCAGCAGCCCTGCGGGGGCGGTCGTGTGGGAGCAGTTCTTC | CASSPAGAVVWEQFF
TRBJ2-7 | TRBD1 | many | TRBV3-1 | TGTGCCAGCAGCCTCGACAGGGGGTTGTACGAGCAGTACTTC | CASSLDRGLYEQYF
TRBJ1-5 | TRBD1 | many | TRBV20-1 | TGCAGTGCTAGGGGACAGGGGGATCAGCCCCAGCATTTT | CSARGQGDQPQHF
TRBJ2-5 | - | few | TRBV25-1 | TGTGCCACCAGCCGTGGGGGTTCGTACCAAGAGACCCAGTACTTC | CATSRGGSYQETQYF
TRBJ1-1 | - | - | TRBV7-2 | TGTGCCAGCAGCCCAGAGTACACTATGAACACTGAAGCTTTCTTT | CASSPEYTMNTEAFF
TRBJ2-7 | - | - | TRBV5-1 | TGCGCCAGCAGCAATGGGGGACTCAACTCCTACGAGCAGTACTTC | CASSNGGLNSYEQYF
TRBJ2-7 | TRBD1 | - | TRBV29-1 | TGCAGCGGCCCGGGACAGGGGTCCTACGAGCAGTACTTC | CSGPGQGSYEQYF
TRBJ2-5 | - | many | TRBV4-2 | TGTGCCAGCAGCCAATCCGAGACCCAGTACTTC | CASSQSETQYF
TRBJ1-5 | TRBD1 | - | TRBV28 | TGTGCCAGCAGTTCCAACCCCGGACAGGGCAATCAGCCCCAGCATTTT | CASSSNPGQGNQPQHF
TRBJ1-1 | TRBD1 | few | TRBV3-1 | TGTGCCAGCAGCCCGGGACAGGTGAACACTGAAGCTTTCTTT | CASSPGQVNTEAFF
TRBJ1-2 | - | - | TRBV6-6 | TGTGCCAGCAGTCCCTTAGGCCTGAAAGGCTACACCTTC | CASSPLGLKGYTF
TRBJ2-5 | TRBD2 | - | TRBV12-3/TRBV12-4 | TGTGCCAGCAGCCGCGGGAGAAGGGAGACCCAGTACTTC | CASSRGRRETQYF
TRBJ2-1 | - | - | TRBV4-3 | TGCGCCAGCAGGGGGTGGAATGGCAATGAGCAGTTCTTC | CASRGWNGNEQFF
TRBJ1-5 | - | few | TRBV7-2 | TGTGCCAGCAGCCCACTGGGGCAGGGGCATCAGCCCCAGCATTTT | CASSPLGQGHQPQHF
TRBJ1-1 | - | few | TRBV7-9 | TGTGCCAGCAGCCCACTTGCGGGGGCGGCCACTGAAGCTTTCTTT | CASSPLAGAATEAFF
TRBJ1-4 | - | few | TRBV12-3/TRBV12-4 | TGTGCCAGCGGCCGACAAAATGAAAAACTGTTTTTT | CASGRQNEKLFF
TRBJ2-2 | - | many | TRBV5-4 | TGTGCCAGCAGCTTGGTTTCGACTACCGGGGAGCTGTTTTTT | CASSLVSTTGELFF